Following are 2 T cell receptor beta chains from one sample sequenced in a study of shared clonotypes between healthy human individuals. Assay used: immunoSEQ multiplex PCR; TCRdb lists only in-frame clones, some missing. In the table there are 2 million to 2.5 million clones, 85% to 95% of which are singletons. Sequenced: naive CD4+ T cells from PBMCs. Subset meaning: CD45RA+ positively selected. Source of these receptors: a man between 18 and 29 years old in good health. Some clones in this sample may be carry-over from other donors' samples.

Concerning this clone: The sample holds other DNA sequences that translate to the same CDR3. V gene TRBV6-5 combines with J gene TRBJ2-1; D possibly corresponds to TRBD1 (6 bases). The germline gives CDR1 MNHEY, CDR2 SVGAGI. This CDR3 is built from 14 residues. V lost 0 bases and J lost 4, with 7 bases in between. The CDR3 nucleotides read TGTGCCAGCAGTTACTCAGGGGGATACAATGAGCAGTTCTTC. Translation gives CASSYSGGYNEQFF.

The chain employs TRBV5-1 and TRBJ1-1, with unresolved D. Trimming left V 1 base short and J 1 base short, with 5 bases between. CDR1 is SGHRS and CDR2 is YFSETQ in the germline V gene. The length of the CDR3 is 13 residues. The DNA of the CDR3 is TGCGCCAGCAGCTTGATTCAGAACACTGAAGCTTTCTTT. Protein: CASSLIQNTEAFF. Filled out from reference TRBV5-1 and TRBJ1-1, the complete variable domain reads KAGVTQTPRYLIKTRGQQVTLSCSPISGHRSVSWYQQTPGQGLQFLFEYFSETQRNKGNFPGRFSGRQFSNSRSEMNVSTLELGDSALYLCASSLIQNTEAFFGQGTRLTVV.